These T cell receptor beta chains were read from a single sample in a study of cytomegalovirus exposure and HLA in healthy donors. Some clones are missing from TCRdb's copy, which holds only in-frame ones; the method was immunoSEQ multiplex PCR. The sample has 55,000 to 65,000 clones, more than 75% seen once; the top ten hold roughly 5.7%. Sequencing was performed on PBMCs. These TCRs come from a male donor in good health and CMV-seronegative. Both conserved end residues are trimmed from each CDR3.

J gene: TRBJ1-4
V gene: TRBV2
CDR3 protein: ASRGGSATNEKLF

J gene: TRBJ1-6
V gene: TRBV6-5
CDR3 protein: ASSYGPNNSPLH

J gene: TRBJ1-5
V gene: TRBV19
CDR3 protein: ASRLQGVSNQPQH

J gene: TRBJ1-2
V gene: TRBV7-2
CDR3 protein: ASSAGGQLALYGYT

J gene: TRBJ2-7
V gene: TRBV4-2
CDR3 protein: ASSQEVAGSSYEQY

J gene: TRBJ2-7
V gene: TRBV30
CDR3 protein: AWTSQEVEQY

J gene: TRBJ1-6
V gene: TRBV13
CDR3 protein: ASSLEQDSPLH

J gene: TRBJ1-1
V gene: TRBV2
CDR3 protein: ASSLQGPRMNTEAF

J gene: TRBJ1-1
V gene: TRBV2
CDR3 protein: ASRTDSFEAF

J gene: TRBJ2-5
V gene: TRBV28
CDR3 protein: ASSLEGRETQY

J gene: TRBJ2-4
V gene: TRBV4-1
CDR3 protein: ASSQDLPGLRDIQY

J gene: TRBJ1-2
V gene: TRBV30
CDR3 protein: AWSVDINSYGYT

J gene: TRBJ1-2
V gene: TRBV15
CDR3 protein: ATSRGSAGDYGYT

J gene: TRBJ1-1
V gene: TRBV1
CDR3 protein: TSSFTRRGQGWEAF

J gene: TRBJ2-7
V gene: TRBV30
CDR3 protein: ASFKRESSYEQY